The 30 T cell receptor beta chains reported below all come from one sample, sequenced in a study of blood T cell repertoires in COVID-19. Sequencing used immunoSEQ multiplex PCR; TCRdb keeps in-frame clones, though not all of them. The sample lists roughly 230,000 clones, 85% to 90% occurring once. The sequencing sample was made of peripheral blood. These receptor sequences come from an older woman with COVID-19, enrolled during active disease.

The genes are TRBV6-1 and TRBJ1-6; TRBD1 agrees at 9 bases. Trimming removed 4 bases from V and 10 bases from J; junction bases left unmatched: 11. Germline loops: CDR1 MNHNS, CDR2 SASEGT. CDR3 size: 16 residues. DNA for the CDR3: TGTGCCAGCAGTGCCCAAACCGGGACAGGGACCTCACCCCTCCACTTT. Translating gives CASSAQTGTGTSPLHF.

DNA for the CDR3: TGTGCCAGCAGTCCCTCAGGGAACTATGGCTACACCTTC. As protein: CASSPSGNYGYTF. V gene TRBV6-5 combines with J gene TRBJ1-2, with a weak D call TRBD1 (5 bases). V lost 5 bases and J 2 bases, leaving 9 bases between the germline ends. Germline CDR1 is MNHEY and CDR2 is SVGAGI. The CDR3 length is 13 residues.

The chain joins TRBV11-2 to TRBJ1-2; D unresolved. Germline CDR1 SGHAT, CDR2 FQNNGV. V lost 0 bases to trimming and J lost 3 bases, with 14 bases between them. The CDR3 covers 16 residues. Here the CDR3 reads CASSLDGGGYHYGYTF. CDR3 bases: TGTGCCAGCAGCTTAGACGGAGGAGGGTACCACTATGGCTACACCTTC.

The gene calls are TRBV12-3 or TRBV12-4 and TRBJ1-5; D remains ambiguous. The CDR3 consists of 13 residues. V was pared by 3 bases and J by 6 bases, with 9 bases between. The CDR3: CASSFVRGQPQHF. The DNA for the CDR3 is TGTGCCAGCAGTTTTGTTCGGGGTCAGCCCCAGCATTTT.

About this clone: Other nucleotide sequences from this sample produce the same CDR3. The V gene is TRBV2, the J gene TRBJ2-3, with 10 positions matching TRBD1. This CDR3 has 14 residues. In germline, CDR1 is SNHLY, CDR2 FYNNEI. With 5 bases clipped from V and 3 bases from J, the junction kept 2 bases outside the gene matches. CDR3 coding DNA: TGTGCCAGCAGTAGGGACAGGGGAACAGATACGCAGTATTTT. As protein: CASSRDRGTDTQYF.

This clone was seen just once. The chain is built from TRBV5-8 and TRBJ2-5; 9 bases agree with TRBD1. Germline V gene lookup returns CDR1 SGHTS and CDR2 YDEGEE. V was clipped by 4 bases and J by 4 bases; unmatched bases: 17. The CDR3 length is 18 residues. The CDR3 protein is CASSAGTGMGERAETQYF. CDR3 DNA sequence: TGTGCCAGCAGCGCCGGGACAGGGATGGGGGAGAGGGCAGAGACCCAGTACTTC.

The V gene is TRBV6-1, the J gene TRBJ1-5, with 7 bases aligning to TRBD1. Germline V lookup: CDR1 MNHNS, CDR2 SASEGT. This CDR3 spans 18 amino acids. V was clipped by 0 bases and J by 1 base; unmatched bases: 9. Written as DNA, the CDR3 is TGTGCCAGCAGTGAAGCAAGGTCGGCAGGGGGAAGCAATCAGCCCCAGCATTTT. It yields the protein CASSEARSAGGSNQPQHF.

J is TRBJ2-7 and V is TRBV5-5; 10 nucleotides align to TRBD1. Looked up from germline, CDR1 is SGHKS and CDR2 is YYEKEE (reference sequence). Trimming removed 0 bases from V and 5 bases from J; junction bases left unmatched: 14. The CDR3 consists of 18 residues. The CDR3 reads CASSLANFRDRGHHEQYF. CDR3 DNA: TGTGCCAGCAGCTTGGCCAACTTCCGGGACAGGGGCCACCACGAGCAGTACTTC. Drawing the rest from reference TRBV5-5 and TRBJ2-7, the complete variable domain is DAGVTQSPTHLIKTRGQQVTLRCSPISGHKSVSWYQQVLGQGPQFIFQYYEKEERGRGNFPDRFSARQFPNYSSELNVNALLLGDSALYLCASSLANFRDRGHHEQYFGPGTRLTVT.

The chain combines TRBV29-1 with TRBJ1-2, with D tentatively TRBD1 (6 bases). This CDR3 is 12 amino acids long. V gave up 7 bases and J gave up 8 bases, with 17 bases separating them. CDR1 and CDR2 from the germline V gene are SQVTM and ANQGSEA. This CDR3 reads CSGSQGRQGYTF. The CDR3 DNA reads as TGCAGCGGAAGCCAGGGGCGCCAGGGCTACACCTTC. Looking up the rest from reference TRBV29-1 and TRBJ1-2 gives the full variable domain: SAVISQKPSRDICQRGTSLTIQCQVDSQVTMMFWYRQQPGQSLTLIATANQGSEATYESGFVIDKFPISRPNLTFSTLTVSNMSPEDSSIYLCSGSQGRQGYTFGSGTRLTVV.

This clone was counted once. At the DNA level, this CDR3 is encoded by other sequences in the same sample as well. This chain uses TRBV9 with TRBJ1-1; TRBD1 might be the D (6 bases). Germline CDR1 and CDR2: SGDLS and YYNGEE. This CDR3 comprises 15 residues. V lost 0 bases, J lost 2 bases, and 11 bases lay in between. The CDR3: CASSVAGGANTEAFF. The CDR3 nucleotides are TGTGCCAGCAGCGTAGCTGGGGGGGCTAACACTGAAGCTTTCTTT. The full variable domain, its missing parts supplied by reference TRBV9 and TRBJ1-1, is DSGVTQTPKHLITATGQRVTLRCSPRSGDLSVYWYQQSLDQGLQFLIQYYNGEERAKGNILERFSAQQFPDLHSELNLSSLELGDSALYFCASSVAGGANTEAFFGQGTRLTVV.

The CDR3 here is CASSVGFTPGGEDGYTF. The CDR3 bases are TGTGCCAGCAGCGTAGGCTTCACGCCAGGGGGCGAGGATGGCTACACCTTC. This chain connects TRBV9 to TRBJ1-2; 8 bases are shared with TRBD1. The CDR3 length is 17 residues. Looked up from germline, CDR1 is SGDLS and CDR2 is YYNGEE. The ends lost 0 bases at V and 6 bases at J; junction bases unmatched: 13.

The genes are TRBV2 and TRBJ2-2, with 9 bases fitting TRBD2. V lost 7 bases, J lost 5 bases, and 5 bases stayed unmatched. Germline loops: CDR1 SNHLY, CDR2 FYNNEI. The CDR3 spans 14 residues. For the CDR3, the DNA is TGTGCCAGCAAGGCGGGGGGGCGGACCGGGGAGCTGTTTTTT. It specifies CASKAGGRTGELFF.

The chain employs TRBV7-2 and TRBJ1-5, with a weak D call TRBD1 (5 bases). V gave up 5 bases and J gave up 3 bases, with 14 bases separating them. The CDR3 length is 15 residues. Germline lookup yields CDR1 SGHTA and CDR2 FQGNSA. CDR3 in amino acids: CASSHPGGSNQPQHF. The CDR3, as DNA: TGTGCCAGCAGCCACCCGGGGGGGTCCAATCAGCCCCAGCATTTT.

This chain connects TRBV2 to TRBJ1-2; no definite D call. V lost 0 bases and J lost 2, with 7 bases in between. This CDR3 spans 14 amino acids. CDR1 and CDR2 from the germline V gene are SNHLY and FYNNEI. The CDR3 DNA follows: TGTGCCAGCAGTGAAGCGACAAGAAACTATGGCTACACCTTC. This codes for CASSEATRNYGYTF.

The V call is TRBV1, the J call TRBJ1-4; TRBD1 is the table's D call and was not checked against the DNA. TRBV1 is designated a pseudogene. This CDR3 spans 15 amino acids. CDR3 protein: CTSSLSLGAGEKLFF. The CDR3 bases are TGCACCAGCAGCCTGAGTCTGGGGGCTGGGGAAAAACTGTTTTTT.

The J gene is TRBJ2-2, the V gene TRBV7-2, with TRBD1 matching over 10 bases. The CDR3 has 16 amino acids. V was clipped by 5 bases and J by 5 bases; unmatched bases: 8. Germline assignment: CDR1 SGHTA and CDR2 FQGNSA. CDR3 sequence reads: CASSARQGALTGELFF. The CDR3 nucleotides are TGTGCCAGCAGCGCCCGACAGGGGGCATTGACCGGGGAGCTGTTTTTT.

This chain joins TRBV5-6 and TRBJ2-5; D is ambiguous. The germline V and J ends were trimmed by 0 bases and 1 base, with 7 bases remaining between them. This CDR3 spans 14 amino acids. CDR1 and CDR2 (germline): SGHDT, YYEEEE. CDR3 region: CASSLVSLQETQYF. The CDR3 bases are TGTGCCAGCAGCTTGGTGTCACTCCAAGAGACCCAGTACTTC.

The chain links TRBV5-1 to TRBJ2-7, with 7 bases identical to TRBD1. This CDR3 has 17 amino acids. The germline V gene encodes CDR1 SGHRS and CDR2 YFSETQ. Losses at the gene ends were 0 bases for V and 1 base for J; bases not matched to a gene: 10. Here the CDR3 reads CASSLAPGQTSSYEQYF. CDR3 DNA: TGCGCCAGCAGCTTGGCACCGGGACAGACCTCATCCTACGAGCAGTACTTC. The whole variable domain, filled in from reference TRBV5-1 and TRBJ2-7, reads KAGVTQTPRYLIKTRGQQVTLSCSPISGHRSVSWYQQTPGQGLQFLFEYFSETQRNKGNFPGRFSGRQFSNSRSEMNVSTLELGDSALYLCASSLAPGQTSSYEQYFGPGTRLTVT.

The CDR3 here is CASSTSTGLEQFF. The DNA for the CDR3 is TGTGCCAGCAGCACCTCGACAGGGTTGGAGCAGTTCTTC. The chain combines TRBV7-2 with TRBJ2-1, with 7 bases that match TRBD1. Trimming took 5 bases from V and 10 from J; bases not matched to a gene: 8. Germline V lookup: CDR1 SGHTA, CDR2 FQGNSA. CDR3 size: 13 residues.

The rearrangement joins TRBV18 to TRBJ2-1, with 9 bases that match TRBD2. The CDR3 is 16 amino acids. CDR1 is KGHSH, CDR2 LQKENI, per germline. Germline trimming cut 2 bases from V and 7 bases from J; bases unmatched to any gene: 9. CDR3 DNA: TGTGCCAGCTCACCATGGGTGCGCGGGGGGGAGAATGAGCAGTTCTTC. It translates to CASSPWVRGGENEQFF.

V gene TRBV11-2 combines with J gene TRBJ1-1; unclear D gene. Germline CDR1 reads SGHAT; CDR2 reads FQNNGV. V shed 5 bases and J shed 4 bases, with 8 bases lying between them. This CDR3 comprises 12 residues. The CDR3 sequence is CASSPQSTEAFF. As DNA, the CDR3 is TGTGCCAGCAGCCCACAGTCCACTGAAGCTTTCTTT.

Here the CDR3 reads CASSGRLAGGSETQYF. The CDR3, as DNA: TGCGCCAGCAGCGGACGACTAGCGGGGGGGTCAGAGACCCAGTACTTC. V and J are TRBV5-1 and TRBJ2-5; TRBD2 agrees at 14 bases. The CDR3 length is 16 residues. With 4 bases clipped from V and 4 bases from J, the junction kept 6 bases outside the gene matches. CDR1 SGHRS and CDR2 YFSETQ come from the germline V gene.

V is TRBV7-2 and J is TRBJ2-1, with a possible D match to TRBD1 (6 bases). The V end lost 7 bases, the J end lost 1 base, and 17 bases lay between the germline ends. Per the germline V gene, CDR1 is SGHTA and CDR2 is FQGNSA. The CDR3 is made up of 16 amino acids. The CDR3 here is CASIEVGAGSYNEQFF. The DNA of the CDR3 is TGTGCCAGCATCGAAGTGGGGGCTGGGTCCTACAATGAGCAGTTCTTC.

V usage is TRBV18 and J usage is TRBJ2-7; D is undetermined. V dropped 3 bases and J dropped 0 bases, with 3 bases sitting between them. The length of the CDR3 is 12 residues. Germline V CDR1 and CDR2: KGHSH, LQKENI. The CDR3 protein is CASSPLSYEQYF. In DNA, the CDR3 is TGTGCCAGCTCACCCCTCTCCTACGAGCAGTACTTC.

CDR3 sequence: CAWTMAVFSPLHF. CDR3 DNA: TGTGCCTGGACGATGGCAGTCTTCTCACCCCTCCACTTT. The rearrangement uses TRBV30 and TRBJ1-6; no clear D gene. This CDR3 region has 13 residues. V dropped 4 bases and J dropped 10 bases, with 14 bases sitting between them. Germline loops: CDR1 GTSNPN, CDR2 SVGIG (reference sequence).

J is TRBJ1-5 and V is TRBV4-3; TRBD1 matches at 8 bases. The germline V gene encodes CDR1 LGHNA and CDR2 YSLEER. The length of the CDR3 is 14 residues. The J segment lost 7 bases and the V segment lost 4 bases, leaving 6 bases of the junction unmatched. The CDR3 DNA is TGCGCCAGCAGCCTTGGACAGGGACGGCAGCCCCAGCATTTT. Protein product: CASSLGQGRQPQHF.

The CDR3 spells CASSLAATSGNNEQFF. The CDR3 DNA follows: TGTGCCAGCAGCTTGGCGGCGACTAGCGGAAACAATGAGCAGTTCTTC. The rearrangement joins TRBV7-2 to TRBJ2-1; 9 bases match TRBD2. Germline CDR1 SGHTA, CDR2 FQGNSA. Losses at the gene ends were 3 bases for V and 5 bases for J; bases not matched to a gene: 8. The CDR3 covers 16 residues.

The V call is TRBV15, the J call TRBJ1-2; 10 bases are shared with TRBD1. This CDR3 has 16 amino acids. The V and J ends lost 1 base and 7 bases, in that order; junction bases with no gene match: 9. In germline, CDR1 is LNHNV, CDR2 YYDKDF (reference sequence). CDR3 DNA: TGTGCCACCAGCAGAGCGGGCGACAGGGGGCGATTTGGCTACACCTTC. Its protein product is CATSRAGDRGRFGYTF.

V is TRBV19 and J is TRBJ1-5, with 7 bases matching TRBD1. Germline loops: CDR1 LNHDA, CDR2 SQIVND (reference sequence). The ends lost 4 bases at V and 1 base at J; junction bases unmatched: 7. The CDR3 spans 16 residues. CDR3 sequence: CASSSRQGESNQPQHF. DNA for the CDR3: TGTGCCAGTAGTAGTAGACAGGGTGAGAGCAATCAGCCCCAGCATTTT. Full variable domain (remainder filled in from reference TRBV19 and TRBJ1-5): DGGITQSPKYLFRKEGQNVTLSCEQNLNHDAMYWYRQDPGQGLRLIYYSQIVNDFQKGDIAEGYSVSREKKESFPLTVTSAQKNPTAFYLCASSSRQGESNQPQHFGDGTRLSIL.

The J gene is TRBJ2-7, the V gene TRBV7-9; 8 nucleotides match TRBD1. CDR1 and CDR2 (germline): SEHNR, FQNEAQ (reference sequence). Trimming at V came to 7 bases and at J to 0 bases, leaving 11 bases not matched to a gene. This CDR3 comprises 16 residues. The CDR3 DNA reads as TGTGCCAGCATTGGGGACAGGCCCACTGACTCCTACGAGCAGTACTTC. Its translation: CASIGDRPTDSYEQYF.